This T cell receptor (beta chain) was found in a study of regulatory T cells in long-lasting Graves disease. Study-wide background: To qualify as persistent, Graves' disease required over 5 years of antithyroid drugs with positive TSH receptor antibodies. Overall study findings and caveats: For persistent Graves' patients, TCR diversity was lower than for newly diagnosed ones.

To make TCR beta libraries, researchers used iRepertoire HTBI primers and Arm-PCR of CDR3 regions. MiXCR, run by TCRdb on the multiplex PCR reads, gives a single entry per CDR3 protein. The sample consists of 400,000 to 500,000 distinct CDR3 sequences, about 22% of them appearing once. The time point was: persistent/refractory GD, antithyroid drugs over 5 years with positive TRAb. PBMCs provided the RNA from which the TCR library was made. Graves' disease was diagnosed by American Thyroid Association guidelines. A few counts support this clonotype. Its antigen remains unknown. The CDR3 is 14 residues long. CDR1 is SGDLS and CDR2 is YYNGEE in the germline V gene. The V and J ends lost 5 bases and 5 bases, in that order; junction bases with no gene match: 7.

The TCR sequence derives from a female donor with Graves disease. V usage is TRBV9 and J usage is TRBJ1-5; 7 positions agree with TRBD1. The input for sequencing was peripheral blood mononuclear cells (PBMCs), taken when the disease was refractory, from a patient treated with antithyroid drugs. The DNA for the CDR3 is TGTGCCAGCAGTGAAGGGACAGCTTATCAGCCCCAGCATTTT. Its translation: CASSEGTAYQPQHF.